Each of the 32 T cell receptor beta chains below was sequenced from the same sample in a study of T cell repertoires in cytomegalovirus infection. These receptors' antigens are unknown. Each CDR3 protein is one row after TCRdb ran MiXCR on the reads. The sample lists a few hundred thousand distinct CDR3 sequences; 42% were seen once. Here the sequenced sample was cultured PBMCs, taken from culture after CMV antigen stimulation. The receptor set was obtained from a human donor in good health (CMV status not recorded). Some clones in this sample may be carry-over from other donors' samples.

With respect to this clonotype: Given a much more abundant clone one base away, this may be a read error. Here the CDR3 omits its conserved ending phenylalanine or tryptophan, so a read error is the likely source. J is TRBJ1-2 and V is TRBV7-2; 7 nucleotides line up with TRBD1. Germline V gives CDR1 SGHTA, CDR2 FQGNSA. V was clipped by 1 base and J by 8 bases; unmatched bases: 4. This CDR3 contains 13 residues. This CDR3 reads CASSLGQGRGYTS. DNA for the CDR3: TGTGCCAGCAGCTTAGGACAGGGTCGGGGCTACACCTCC.

This chain joins TRBV7-2 and TRBJ2-7, with 8 bases matching TRBD2. V shed 1 base, J shed 12 bases, and the junction held 11 bases outside the gene matches. The CDR3 contains 14 residues. Germline values: CDR1 SGHTA, CDR2 FQGNSA. Written as DNA, the CDR3 is TGTGCCAGCAGCTTAGTTCGGGAGGGCGTCTTGTTGTACTTC. Translating gives CASSLVREGVLLYF.

This clonotype was observed a handful of times. The rearrangement joins TRBV7-2 to TRBJ1-4; D is perhaps TRBD1 (6 bases). Trimming pared 3 bases from V and 8 bases from J, leaving 7 bases between. Germline values: CDR1 SGHTA, CDR2 FQGNSA. The CDR3 is 12 residues long. CDR3 sequence (DNA): TGTGCCAGCAGCTTCACAGGGGAAAAACTGTTTTTT. Its translation: CASSFTGEKLFF.

In its sample, this clonotype was seen a few times. The rearrangement uses TRBV6-1 and TRBJ2-3; 7 bases align to TRBD1. CDR1 is MNHNS, CDR2 SASEGT, per germline. V lost 7 bases and J lost 5; bases outside the gene matches: 3. This CDR3 is built from 12 residues. DNA for the CDR3: TGTGCCAGCAACCCAGGGGGAGATACGCAGTATTTT. As protein: CASNPGGDTQYF.

The V gene is TRBV6-8, the J gene TRBJ1-5; the D is unclear. The CDR3 covers 16 residues. Germline values: CDR1 MNHGY, CDR2 SAAAGT. V lost 4 bases and J 1 base, leaving 14 bases between the germline ends. The CDR3 reads CASSSSRLLSNQPQHF. The CDR3 nucleotides read TGTGCCAGCAGTTCCTCTAGATTGTTAAGCAATCAGCCCCAGCATTTT.

This clonotype was counted a single time. J is TRBJ1-3 and V is TRBV20-1; D is uncertain. Germline CDR1 and CDR2: DFQATT and SNEGSKA (reference sequence). The CDR3 consists of 13 residues. V was pared by 3 bases and J by 0 bases, with 6 bases between. CDR3 DNA: TGCAGTGCTAGGTCACCCTCTGGAAACACCATATATTTT. Translation: CSARSPSGNTIYF.

J is TRBJ2-7 and V is TRBV19; 8 nucleotides align to TRBD2. The CDR3 runs 13 residues. The germline gives CDR1 LNHDA, CDR2 SQIVND (reference sequence). With 9 bases clipped from V and 2 bases from J, the junction kept 6 bases outside the gene matches. CDR3 bases: TGTGCCAGCGGACCGGGACTAGCCTACGAGCAGTACTTC. Residues: CASGPGLAYEQYF.

The V gene is TRBV5-4, the J gene TRBJ1-1; D uncertain. The CDR3 has 12 residues. Trimming took off 4 bases at V and 4 bases at J, with 8 bases between the two ends. CDR1 is SGHNT, CDR2 YYREEE, per germline (reference sequence). DNA for the CDR3: TGTGCCAGCAGCCTAGACGTCACTGAAGCTTTCTTT. Encoded protein: CASSLDVTEAFF.

V and J are TRBV20-1 and TRBJ2-1, with 8 bases identical to TRBD2. The V and J ends lost 7 bases and 9 bases, in that order; junction bases with no gene match: 8. CDR1 is DFQATT, CDR2 SNEGSKA, per germline (reference sequence). This CDR3 has 12 residues. CDR3 sequence reads: CSGAGGSAEQFF. CDR3 nucleotide sequence: TGCAGTGGGGCGGGAGGCTCGGCTGAGCAGTTCTTC.

The chain joins TRBV5-1 to TRBJ2-3; 7 bases fit TRBD2. V gave up 3 bases and J gave up 6 bases; unmatched junction bases: 10. The CDR3 has 15 residues. Looked up from germline, CDR1 is SGHRS and CDR2 is YFSETQ. The CDR3 here is CASSWRGNAEDTQYF. CDR3 nucleotide sequence: TGCGCCAGCAGCTGGCGGGGGAACGCTGAGGATACGCAGTATTTT.

The CDR3 DNA is TGCAGCGTTGAAGGAGGACAGGGTTGGGCAGAGACCCAGTACTTC. Its translation: CSVEGGQGWAETQYF. This rearrangement joins TRBV29-1 to TRBJ2-5; 8 nucleotides agree with TRBD1. V lost 1 base, J lost 4 bases, and 8 bases stayed unmatched. Looked up from germline, CDR1 is SQVTM and CDR2 is ANQGSEA. CDR3 length equals 15 residues.

This clonotype was counted at least ten times. The chain links TRBV7-8 to TRBJ2-5; D is undetermined. The V gene's germline CDR1 is SGHVS and CDR2 FQNEAQ. V dropped 1 base and J dropped 9 bases, with 12 bases sitting between them. The CDR3 is 13 amino acids. The CDR3 reads CASSLDWNGPQYF. The CDR3 DNA is TGTGCCAGCAGCTTAGACTGGAATGGGCCCCAGTACTTC.

The chain recombines TRBV4-3 with TRBJ1-2, with a tentative D call TRBD1 (6 bases). The V end lost 0 bases, the J end lost 6 bases, and 14 bases lay between the germline ends. There are 15 residues in the CDR3. CDR1 is LGHNA, CDR2 YSLEER, per germline. CDR3 region: CASSQDWTARDGYTF. As DNA, the CDR3 is TGCGCCAGCAGCCAAGATTGGACAGCTCGCGATGGCTACACCTTC.

This clonotype turned up a few times. V and J are TRBV6-1 and TRBJ1-1; D ambiguous. CDR1 MNHNS and CDR2 SASEGT come from the germline V gene. The length of the CDR3 is 14 residues. V was cut by 7 bases and J by 4 bases, with 16 bases left in between. CDR3 protein: CASTPPGWSTEAFF. The DNA of the CDR3 is TGTGCCAGCACCCCCCCTGGGTGGAGCACTGAAGCTTTCTTT.

The chain recombines TRBV4-3 with TRBJ1-4, with D perhaps matching TRBD1 (6 bases). Germline CDR1 reads LGHNA; CDR2 reads YSLEER. V lost 5 bases to trimming and J lost 7 bases, with 14 bases between them. This CDR3 region has 14 residues. The CDR3 protein is CASSFPGQPEKLFF. The CDR3 region has the DNA TGCGCCAGCAGCTTCCCGGGACAACCTGAAAAACTGTTTTTT.

The V and J genes are TRBV7-2 and TRBJ2-3; 11 nucleotides agree with TRBD2. Germline CDR1 SGHTA, CDR2 FQGNSA. Germline trimming cut 5 bases from V and 8 bases from J; bases unmatched to any gene: 6. The CDR3 totals 14 residues. Here the CDR3 reads CASSATTSGITQYF. The CDR3, as DNA: TGTGCCAGCAGCGCCACGACTAGCGGGATTACGCAGTATTTT.

The chain recombines TRBV10-3 with TRBJ2-1; 13 bases line up with TRBD2. Germline V gives CDR1 ENHRY, CDR2 SYGVKD. The CDR3 totals 15 residues. Trimming cost V 6 bases and J 5 bases; bases outside gene matches: 4. This CDR3 reads CAIRVTSGGNNEQFF. The CDR3 nucleotides are TGTGCCATCAGGGTGACTAGCGGGGGGAACAATGAGCAGTTCTTC.

This sequence joins TRBV2 and TRBJ1-3; tentative D call: TRBD1 (6 bases). CDR1 and CDR2 (germline): SNHLY, FYNNEI. The V end was cut by 5 bases, the J end by 0 bases, with 11 bases between. The CDR3 loop spans 15 amino acids. For the CDR3, the DNA is TGTGCCAGCAGTACGGACAGTAACTCTGGAAACACCATATATTTT. Residues: CASSTDSNSGNTIYF.

This clonotype was picked up many times. The chain recombines TRBV7-2 with TRBJ2-1, with 8 bases matching TRBD2. Germline V gene data show CDR1 as SGHTA and CDR2 as FQGNSA. The CDR3 is 16 amino acids. V was clipped by 3 bases and J by 3 bases; unmatched bases: 7. CDR3 amino acids: CASSLAVLAGYNEQFF. CDR3 bases: TGTGCCAGCAGCTTGGCAGTCCTAGCGGGCTACAATGAGCAGTTCTTC.

This chain connects TRBV18 to TRBJ2-5, with D perhaps assigned TRBD1 or TRBD2 (6 bases each). Germline assignment: CDR1 KGHSH and CDR2 LQKENI. The length of the CDR3 is 17 residues. Trimming stripped 1 base from V and 1 base from J, with 16 bases between. DNA of the CDR3: TGTGCCAGCTCACCACAACTCACAGGGAGGCCCCAAGAGACCCAGTACTTC. Translating it yields CASSPQLTGRPQETQYF.

This clonotype has a handful of counts. The V call is TRBV6-1, the J call TRBJ2-7, with D possibly matching TRBD1 (6 bases). The CDR3 is made up of 17 amino acids. The germline V gene has CDR1 MNHNS and CDR2 SASEGT. The ends were cut back, 0 bases at V and 3 bases at J, with 18 bases in the middle. CDR3 nucleotides: TGTGCCAGCAGTGAAGCGGGTATAGGACAGATCTACTACGAGCAGTACTTC. As protein: CASSEAGIGQIYYEQYF.

In this sample, this clonotype turned up a few times. The chain employs TRBV15 and TRBJ1-1; TRBD1 is a possible D gene (5 bases). The V gene's germline CDR1 is LNHNV and CDR2 YYDKDF (reference sequence). This CDR3 has 14 amino acids. V lost 0 bases and J lost 8, with 13 bases in between. The CDR3 DNA reads as TGTGCCACCAGCAGAGATATGACACAGGAGGAAGCTTTCTTT. This sequence encodes CATSRDMTQEEAFF.

The chain couples TRBV12-3 or TRBV12-4 to TRBJ1-1; D unclear. The length of the CDR3 is 15 residues. V lost 5 bases, J lost 1 base, and 14 bases lay in between. The CDR3 here is CASSPVGRSNTEAFF. CDR3 coding DNA: TGTGCCAGCAGTCCCGTCGGGAGGTCGAACACTGAAGCTTTCTTT.

The chain uses TRBV11-2 and TRBJ1-2; no definite D call. The CDR3 consists of 15 residues. Between the trimmed V and J ends, which lost 5 bases and 5 bases, there was a span of 18 bases. Germline CDR1 and CDR2: SGHAT and FQNNGV. In nucleotides, the CDR3 is TGTGCCAGCAGCCTCGGCGTTGCTCCTGGATATGGCTACACCTTC. Translating gives CASSLGVAPGYGYTF.

This chain connects TRBV7-8 to TRBJ1-5, with TRBD1 identical over 9 bases. Germline V lookup: CDR1 SGHVS, CDR2 FQNEAQ. The CDR3 length is 15 residues. The ends lost 5 bases at V and 3 bases at J; junction bases unmatched: 5. The chain's CDR3 is CASSPGTGPNQPQHF. The DNA of the CDR3 is TGTGCCAGCAGCCCAGGGACAGGGCCCAATCAGCCCCAGCATTTT.

This clonotype has just a few counts. The chain is built from TRBV7-2 and TRBJ1-2; tentatively, D is TRBD1 (5 bases). This CDR3 is 13 amino acids long. Trimming shortened V by 1 base and J by 6 bases, and 9 bases separated the two germline ends. Germline V gives CDR1 SGHTA, CDR2 FQGNSA. CDR3 sequence (DNA): TGTGCCAGCAGCTTAGATCAGGGTGATGGCTACACCTTC. Translating gives CASSLDQGDGYTF.

The chain has TRBV7-9 and TRBJ2-1, with D possibly matching TRBD2 (6 bases). CDR3 length equals 13 residues. V was cut by 5 bases and J by 9 bases, with 14 bases left in between. Germline CDR1 SEHNR, CDR2 FQNEAQ (reference sequence). CDR3 region: CASSRPGGGEQFF. As DNA, the CDR3 is TGTGCCAGCAGCCGACCCGGGGGAGGTGAGCAGTTCTTC.

The chain has TRBV18 and TRBJ2-7; no definite D call. The CDR3 consists of 13 residues. The germline V and J ends were trimmed by 4 bases and 2 bases, with 9 bases remaining between them. Germline CDR1 and CDR2: KGHSH and LQKENI. The CDR3 DNA sequence: TGTGCCAGCTCACAAAGTCAGCCCTACGAGCAGTACTTC. Its translation: CASSQSQPYEQYF.

This clonotype turned up a few times. This chain joins TRBV10-2 and TRBJ2-6; 10 bases line up with TRBD1. The length of the CDR3 is 15 residues. Trimming at V came to 4 bases and at J to 7 bases, leaving 4 bases not matched to a gene. Germline lookup yields CDR1 WSHSY and CDR2 SAAADI. The CDR3 loop is CASSGRDRGANVLTF. Written as DNA, the CDR3 is TGCGCCAGCAGTGGTAGGGACAGGGGAGCCAACGTCCTGACTTTC.

This clonotype has just one count. DNA for the CDR3: TGTGCCAGCAGAGCCGGGAATGAGCAGTTCTTC. It is translated as CASRAGNEQFF. This chain joins TRBV6-8 and TRBJ2-1; D remains ambiguous. Per germline, CDR1 MNHGY and CDR2 SAAAGT. Trimming took off 6 bases at V and 7 bases at J, with 7 bases between the two ends. There are 11 residues in the CDR3.

The gene calls are TRBV28 and TRBJ1-5; D gene uncertain. The CDR3 length is 12 residues. In germline, CDR1 is MDHEN, CDR2 SYDVKM. The V and J ends lost 10 bases and 6 bases respectively, with 13 bases between them. As DNA, the CDR3 is TGTGCCATCGCCTTGAATGGTCAGCCCCAGCATTTT. Encoded protein: CAIALNGQPQHF.

Concerning this clonotype itself: A much larger clone differs by one base, so this may be a read error. The rearrangement joins TRBV7-2 to TRBJ2-3; D not resolved. Trimming stripped 3 bases from V and 7 bases from J, with 8 bases between. The germline CDR1 and CDR2 sequences are SGHTA and FQGNSA. The CDR3 has 12 residues. The CDR3 reads CASSFFENTQYF. The CDR3 nucleotides read TGTGCCAGCAGCTTCTTCGAGAATACGCAGTATTTT.